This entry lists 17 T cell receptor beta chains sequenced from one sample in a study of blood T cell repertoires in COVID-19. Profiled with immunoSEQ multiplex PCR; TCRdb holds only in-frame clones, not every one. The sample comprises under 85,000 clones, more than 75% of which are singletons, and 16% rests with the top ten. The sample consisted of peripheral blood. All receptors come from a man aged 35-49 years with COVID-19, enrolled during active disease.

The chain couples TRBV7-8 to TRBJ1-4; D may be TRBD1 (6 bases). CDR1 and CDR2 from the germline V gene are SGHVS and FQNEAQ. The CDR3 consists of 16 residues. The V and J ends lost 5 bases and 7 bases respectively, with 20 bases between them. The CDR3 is CASSPPGQIPREKLFF. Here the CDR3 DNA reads TGTGCCAGCAGCCCCCCGGGACAAATCCCTCGTGAAAAACTGTTTTTT.

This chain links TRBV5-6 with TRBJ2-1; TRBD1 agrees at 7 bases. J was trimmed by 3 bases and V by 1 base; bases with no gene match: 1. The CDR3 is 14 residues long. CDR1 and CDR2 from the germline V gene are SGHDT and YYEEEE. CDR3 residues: CASSLRGRYNEQFF. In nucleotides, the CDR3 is TGTGCCAGCAGCTTGAGGGGGCGCTACAATGAGCAGTTCTTC.

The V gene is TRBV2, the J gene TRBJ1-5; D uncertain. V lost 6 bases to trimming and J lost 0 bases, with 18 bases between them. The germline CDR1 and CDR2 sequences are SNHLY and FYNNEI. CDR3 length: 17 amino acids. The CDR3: CASSALTEAYSNQPQHF. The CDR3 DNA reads TGTGCCAGCAGCGCTCTCACGGAGGCTTATAGCAATCAGCCCCAGCATTTT.

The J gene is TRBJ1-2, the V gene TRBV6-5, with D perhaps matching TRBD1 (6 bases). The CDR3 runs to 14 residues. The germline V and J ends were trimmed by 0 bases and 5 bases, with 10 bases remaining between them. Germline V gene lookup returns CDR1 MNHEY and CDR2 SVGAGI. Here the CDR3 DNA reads TGTGCCAGCAGTTACTCAATGGGGACATATGGCTACACCTTC. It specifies CASSYSMGTYGYTF.

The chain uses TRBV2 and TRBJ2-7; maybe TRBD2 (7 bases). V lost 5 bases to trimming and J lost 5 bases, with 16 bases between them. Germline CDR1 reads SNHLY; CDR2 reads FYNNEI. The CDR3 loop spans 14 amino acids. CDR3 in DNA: TGTGCCAGCAGTACCTTAACGGGGGGCGACGAGCAGTACTTC. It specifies CASSTLTGGDEQYF.

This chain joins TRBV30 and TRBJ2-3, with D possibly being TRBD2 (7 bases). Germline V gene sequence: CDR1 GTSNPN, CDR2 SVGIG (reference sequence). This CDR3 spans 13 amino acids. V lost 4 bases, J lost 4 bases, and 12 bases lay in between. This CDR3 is CAWNAGASDTQYF. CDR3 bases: TGTGCCTGGAATGCGGGGGCCTCAGATACGCAGTATTTT.

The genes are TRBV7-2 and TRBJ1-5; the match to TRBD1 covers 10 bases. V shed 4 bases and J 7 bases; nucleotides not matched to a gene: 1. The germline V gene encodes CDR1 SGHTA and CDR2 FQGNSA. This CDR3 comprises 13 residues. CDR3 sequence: CASSWDRGQPQHF. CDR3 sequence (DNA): TGTGCCAGCAGCTGGGACAGGGGCCAGCCCCAGCATTTT.

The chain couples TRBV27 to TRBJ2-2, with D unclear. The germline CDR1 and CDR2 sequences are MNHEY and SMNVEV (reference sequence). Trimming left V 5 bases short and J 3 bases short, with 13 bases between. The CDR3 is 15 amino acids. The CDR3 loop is CASSPTVEDTGELFF. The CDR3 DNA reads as TGTGCCAGCAGTCCTACTGTTGAGGACACCGGGGAGCTGTTTTTT.

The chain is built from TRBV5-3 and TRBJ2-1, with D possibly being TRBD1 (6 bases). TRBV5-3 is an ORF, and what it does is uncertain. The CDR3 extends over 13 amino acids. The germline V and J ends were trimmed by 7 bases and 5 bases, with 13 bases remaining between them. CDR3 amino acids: CARGQPWHNEQFF. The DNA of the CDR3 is TGTGCCAGAGGACAGCCCTGGCACAATGAGCAGTTCTTC.

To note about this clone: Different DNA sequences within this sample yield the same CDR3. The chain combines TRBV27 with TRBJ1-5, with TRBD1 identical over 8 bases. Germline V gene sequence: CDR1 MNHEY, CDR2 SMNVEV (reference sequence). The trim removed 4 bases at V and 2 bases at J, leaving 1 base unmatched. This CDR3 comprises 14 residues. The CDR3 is CASSYRGGNQPQHF. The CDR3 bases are TGTGCCAGCAGTTACAGGGGGGGCAATCAGCCCCAGCATTTT.

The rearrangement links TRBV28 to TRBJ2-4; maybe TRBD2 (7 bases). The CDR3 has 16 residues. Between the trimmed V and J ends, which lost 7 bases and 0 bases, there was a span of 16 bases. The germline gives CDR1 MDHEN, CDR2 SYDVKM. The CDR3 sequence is CASTIGGGRAKNIQYF. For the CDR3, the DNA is TGTGCCAGCACCATAGGGGGGGGGCGAGCCAAAAACATTCAGTACTTC.

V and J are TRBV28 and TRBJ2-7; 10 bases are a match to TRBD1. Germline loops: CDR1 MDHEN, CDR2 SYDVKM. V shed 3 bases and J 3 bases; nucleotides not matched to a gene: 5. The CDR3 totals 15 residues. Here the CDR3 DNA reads TGTGCCAGCAGTTTTCCGGACAGGGGGAACTACGAGCAGTACTTC. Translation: CASSFPDRGNYEQYF.

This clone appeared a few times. The CDR3, as DNA: TGTGCCAGTAGTGGCATACAGGGGGTCTCTCGATCTTTCTTT. Translating gives CASSGIQGVSRSFF. The chain recombines TRBV19 with TRBJ1-1; 8 bases line up with TRBD1. After removal of 5 bases from V and 12 bases from J, the junction contained 14 bases not matched to a gene. The length of the CDR3 is 14 residues. Germline CDR1 is LNHDA and CDR2 is SQIVND (reference sequence).

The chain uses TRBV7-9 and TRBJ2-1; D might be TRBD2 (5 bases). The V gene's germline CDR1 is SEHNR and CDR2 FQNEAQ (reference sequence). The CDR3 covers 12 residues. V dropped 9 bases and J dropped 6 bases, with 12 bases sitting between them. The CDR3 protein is CASGRGGNEQFF. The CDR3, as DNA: TGTGCCAGTGGCCGAGGAGGCAATGAGCAGTTCTTC.

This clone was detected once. DNA for the CDR3: TGTGCCAGTGTTCCGGGACAGCCTAACACCGGGGAGCTGTTTTTT. Protein product: CASVPGQPNTGELFF. The rearrangement joins TRBV6-6 to TRBJ2-2, with 7 bases fitting TRBD1. CDR1 is MNHNY and CDR2 is SVGAGI in the germline V gene (reference sequence). This CDR3 is 15 amino acids long. V trimming: 9 bases; J trimming: 2 bases; junction bases outside the gene matches: 9.

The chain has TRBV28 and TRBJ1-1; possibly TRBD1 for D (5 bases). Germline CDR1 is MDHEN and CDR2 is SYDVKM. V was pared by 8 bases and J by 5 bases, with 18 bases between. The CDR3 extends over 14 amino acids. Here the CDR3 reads CASGEEQGGTEAFF. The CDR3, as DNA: TGTGCCAGCGGGGAGGAGCAGGGAGGGACTGAAGCTTTCTTT.

The chain's CDR3 is CASSLQGNSPLHF. CDR3 sequence (DNA): TGTGCCAGCAGTTTGCAGGGGAATTCACCCCTCCACTTT. This chain links TRBV12-3 or TRBV12-4 with TRBJ1-6; tentatively, D is TRBD1 (6 bases). V shed 3 bases and J shed 7 bases, with 7 bases lying between them. This CDR3 has 13 amino acids.